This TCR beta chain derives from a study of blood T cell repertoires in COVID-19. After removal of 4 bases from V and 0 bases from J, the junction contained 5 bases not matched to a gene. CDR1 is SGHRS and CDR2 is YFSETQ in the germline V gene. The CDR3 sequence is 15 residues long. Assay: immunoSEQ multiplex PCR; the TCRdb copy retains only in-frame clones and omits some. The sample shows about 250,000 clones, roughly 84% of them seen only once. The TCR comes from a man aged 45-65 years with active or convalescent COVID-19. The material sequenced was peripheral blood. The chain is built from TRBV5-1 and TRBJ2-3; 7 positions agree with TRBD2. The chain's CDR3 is CASSRDYSSTDTQYF. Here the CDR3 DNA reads TGCGCCAGCAGCCGGGACTACTCTAGCACAGATACGCAGTATTTT.